Presented here are 17 T cell receptor beta chains from one specimen sequenced in a study of neurological immune-mediated disorders. One entry per CDR3 protein results from TCRdb running MiXCR on the 5' RACE reads. Of approximately 37,000 distinct CDR3 sequences in the sample, under 4% were seen once. The time point denotes: longitudinal time-point 1 (baseline). Sequences were obtained from PBMCs. The receptor source for this set is a woman aged 60-70 years with multiple sclerosis.

The rearrangement links TRBV10-3 to TRBJ2-1; TRBD2 agrees at 10 bases. Looked up from germline, CDR1 is ENHRY and CDR2 is SYGVKD. The length of the CDR3 is 12 residues. Germline trimming cut 10 bases from V and 9 bases from J; bases unmatched to any gene: 6. CDR3 residues: CATVAGGPEQFF. The CDR3 nucleotides read TGTGCCACCGTAGCGGGAGGCCCTGAGCAGTTCTTC.

This clonotype has at least ten counts. V usage is TRBV7-6 and J usage is TRBJ2-5; D is undetermined. CDR1 and CDR2 from the germline V gene are SGHVS and FNYEAQ. This CDR3 comprises 15 residues. The V end lost 2 bases, the J end lost 5 bases, and 15 bases lay between the germline ends. For the CDR3, the DNA is TGTGCCAGCAGCTTAACGGGTGTGGGGTTGGAGACCCAGTACTTC. Protein product: CASSLTGVGLETQYF.

The V call is TRBV18, the J call TRBJ1-1, with D perhaps TRBD1 (5 bases). CDR3 length: 15 residues. Germline CDR1 KGHSH, CDR2 LQKENI. The V gene lost 5 bases and the J gene lost 7 bases, with 20 bases spanning the gap. The CDR3 protein is CASSGAGEPSLEAFF. The CDR3 coding sequence is TGTGCCAGCTCAGGGGCTGGTGAACCCTCCCTTGAAGCTTTCTTT.

This clonotype was picked up many times. The chain employs TRBV12-3 or TRBV12-4 and TRBJ1-1; unclear D gene. The germline V and J ends were trimmed by 3 bases and 11 bases, with 10 bases remaining between them. The CDR3 is 11 residues long. CDR3 in amino acids: CASSLVVRAFF. The DNA for the CDR3 is TGTGCCAGCAGTTTGGTAGTACGGGCTTTCTTT.

This clonotype was found a few times. A much more abundant neighbour one base away suggests this may be a read error. The V call is TRBV20-1, the J call TRBJ1-1; D unresolved. Germline V gene data show CDR1 as DFQATT and CDR2 as SNEGSKA (reference sequence). CDR3 length equals 11 residues. Trimming cost V 6 bases and J 5 bases, with 10 bases left between them. CDR3 bases: TGCAGTGCCACGATAATGACTGAAGCTTTCTTT. Its protein is CSATIMTEAFF.

This clonotype was seen repeatedly, ten times or more. The chain recombines TRBV6-6 with TRBJ2-7, with 12 bases that match TRBD1. J lost 5 bases, V lost 4 bases, and 12 bases had no gene match. The CDR3 sequence is 17 residues long. Germline V gene data show CDR1 as MNHNY and CDR2 as SVGAGI (reference sequence). For the CDR3, the DNA is TGTGCCAGCAGTTTGCACCCCCCGGGACAGGGGGCAGACGAGCAGTACTTC. Translation gives CASSLHPPGQGADEQYF.

The table lists this clonotype with many counts. This chain uses TRBV11-2 with TRBJ2-2, with D perhaps TRBD2 (6 bases). The germline V gene has CDR1 SGHAT and CDR2 FQNNGV. Deletions cut 0 bases from V and 5 bases from J, with 10 bases between. This CDR3 has 15 residues. CDR3 region: CASSLDPRGTGELFF. CDR3 coding DNA: TGTGCCAGCAGCTTAGATCCACGGGGGACCGGGGAGCTGTTTTTT.

This clonotype was detected ten times or more. V usage is TRBV7-9 and J usage is TRBJ1-4, with D maybe TRBD1 (5 bases). Per the germline V gene, CDR1 is SEHNR and CDR2 is FQNEAQ (reference sequence). CDR3 length equals 15 residues. Deletions cut 5 bases from V and 5 bases from J, with 15 bases between. The CDR3 region has the DNA TGTGCCAGCAGCCCTAAGGGACCGACGAATGAAAAACTGTTTTTT. Protein product: CASSPKGPTNEKLFF. Variable domain in full (rest from reference TRBV7-9 and TRBJ1-4): DTGVSQNPRHKITKRGQNVTFRCDPISEHNRLYWYRQTLGQGPEFLTYFQNEAQLEKSRLLSDRFSAERPKGSFSTLEIQRTEQGDSAMYLCASSPKGPTNEKLFFGSGTQLSVL.

This clonotype was counted at least ten times. This sequence joins TRBV6-5 and TRBJ2-1, with 7 bases that match TRBD1. The CDR3 has 15 residues. Germline CDR1 is MNHEY and CDR2 is SVGAGI. Trimming cost V 6 bases and J 5 bases; bases outside gene matches: 10. CDR3 protein: CASRPDRVNHNEQFF. The CDR3 DNA is TGTGCCAGCAGACCTGACAGGGTCAACCACAATGAGCAGTTCTTC.

This clonotype was detected many times. The chain carries TRBV7-2 and TRBJ2-5, with TRBD1 as a possible D gene (9 bases). The CDR3 has 16 amino acids. Trimming took 1 base from V and 6 from J, leaving 18 bases between them. Looked up from germline, CDR1 is SGHTA and CDR2 is FQGNSA. The CDR3 nucleotides are TGTGCCAGCAGCTTAGAGGGACAGGGACTAGGAAAGACCCAGTACTTC. This encodes CASSLEGQGLGKTQYF.

This clonotype was found many times. V gene TRBV5-6 combines with J gene TRBJ2-3, with 10 bases aligning to TRBD2. Germline values: CDR1 SGHDT, CDR2 YYEEEE. The CDR3 spans 14 residues. V lost 1 base, J lost 6 bases, and 2 bases stayed unmatched. CDR3 bases: TGTGCCAGCAGCTTGATAGCGGGGGGCGATACGCAGTATTTT. Its protein is CASSLIAGGDTQYF.

Ten or more counts support this clonotype. The rearrangement uses TRBV5-1 and TRBJ2-3; perhaps TRBD1 as D (5 bases). The CDR3 sequence is 16 residues long. The germline CDR1 and CDR2 sequences are SGHRS and YFSETQ. Trimming shortened V by 5 bases and J by 0 bases, and 16 bases separated the two germline ends. CDR3 in DNA: TGCGCCAGCAGGGAAAGAGACAGATCTAGCACAGATACGCAGTATTTT. This sequence encodes CASRERDRSSTDTQYF.

This clonotype was counted at least ten times. The rearrangement uses TRBV7-9 and TRBJ1-1; D perhaps matches TRBD1 (5 bases). There are 16 residues in the CDR3. The V gene lost 5 bases and the J gene lost 0 bases, with 16 bases spanning the gap. From germline, CDR1 is SEHNR and CDR2 FQNEAQ (reference sequence). The CDR3 DNA is TGTGCCAGCAGCCCGGGACGGCTTCTTATGAACACTGAAGCTTTCTTT. Protein: CASSPGRLLMNTEAFF.

This clonotype was seen at least ten times. The gene calls are TRBV27 and TRBJ2-3; D unresolved. Deletions cut 8 bases from V and 4 bases from J, with 10 bases between. CDR3 length: 12 amino acids. Germline assignment: CDR1 MNHEY and CDR2 SMNVEV (reference sequence). The CDR3 sequence is CASWSTPDTQYF. CDR3 in DNA: TGTGCCAGCTGGTCGACCCCAGATACGCAGTATTTT.

This clonotype was recorded many times. This chain connects TRBV7-9 to TRBJ1-2; 9 bases are a match to TRBD1. Germline V gene data show CDR1 as SEHNR and CDR2 as FQNEAQ (reference sequence). The V segment lost 10 bases and the J segment 2 bases; nucleotides outside the gene matches: 8. This CDR3 comprises 14 residues. As DNA, the CDR3 is TGTGCCACCCGAGGGGACAGGGAGAACTATGGCTACACCTTC. This codes for CATRGDRENYGYTF.

This clonotype was observed many times. The J gene is TRBJ2-2, the V gene TRBV6-1; 7 positions match TRBD1. The ends lost 2 bases at V and 2 bases at J; junction bases unmatched: 2. The CDR3 consists of 15 residues. CDR1 is MNHNS and CDR2 is SASEGT in the germline V gene. The CDR3 coding sequence is TGTGCCAGCAGTGAATACAGGGGTAACACCGGGGAGCTGTTTTTT. Amino acid sequence: CASSEYRGNTGELFF.

Ten or more counts support this clonotype. The chain carries TRBV15 and TRBJ2-4; a possible D gene is TRBD1 (5 bases). Germline CDR1 LNHNV, CDR2 YYDKDF (reference sequence). The CDR3 has 17 amino acids. Trimming removed 3 bases at V and 0 bases at J, with 15 bases between. The CDR3 sequence: CATSRARTSLAKNIQYF. In DNA, the CDR3 is TGTGCCACCAGCAGGGCTAGGACAAGTCTAGCCAAAAACATTCAGTACTTC.